Listed here are 25 T cell receptor beta chains from one sample, sequenced in a study of graft-versus-host responses after intestinal transplantation. Data came from immunoSEQ multiplex PCR; TCRdb stores just in-frame clones and leaves some out. Here the sample spans about 98,000 clones, 86% being singletons. The specimen was PBMCs, collected 255 days after intestinal transplant. These receptors were taken from a human patient who received an intestinal transplant, so some T cells may come from the graft donor.

This clone occurred once. The rearrangement uses TRBV11-1 and TRBJ2-3; the D gene is possibly TRBD1 (5 bases). Germline values: CDR1 SGHAT, CDR2 FQDESV (reference sequence). CDR3 length: 16 amino acids. Deletions cut 2 bases from V and 2 bases from J, with 14 bases between. CDR3 DNA sequence: TGTGCCAGCAGCTTAAGAAGGCAGGGAATCACAGATACGCAGTATTTT. Amino acid sequence: CASSLRRQGITDTQYF.

This clone was counted only a few times. The rearrangement uses TRBV6-6 and TRBJ2-7; 7 bases fit TRBD1. V shed 2 bases, J shed 1 base, and the junction held 2 bases outside the gene matches. Looked up from germline, CDR1 is MNHNY and CDR2 is SVGAGI (reference sequence). The CDR3 is 14 residues long. The CDR3 DNA follows: TGTGCCAGCAGTTACGAACAGGGGTCCTACGAGCAGTACTTC. Translation: CASSYEQGSYEQYF.

This clone occurred a few times. This sequence joins TRBV19 and TRBJ2-7; 9 bases match TRBD1. The CDR3 is 14 residues long. From germline, CDR1 is LNHDA and CDR2 SQIVND (reference sequence). Trimming removed 4 bases from V and 4 bases from J; junction bases left unmatched: 5. This chain's CDR3 is CASSRTGAGYEQYF. The DNA for the CDR3 is TGTGCCAGTAGTAGGACAGGGGCGGGATACGAGCAGTACTTC.

The chain uses TRBV29-1 and TRBJ1-5; TRBD1 agrees at 8 bases. V dropped 7 bases and J dropped 3; count of bases not matched to a gene: 8. CDR3 length: 14 amino acids. Looked up from germline, CDR1 is SQVTM and CDR2 is ANQGSEA. In DNA form, the CDR3 reads TGCAGCGGCCGGGACAGGTTGCCCAATCAGCCCCAGCATTTT. This gives the protein CSGRDRLPNQPQHF. Complete variable domain (other parts from reference TRBV29-1 and TRBJ1-5): SAVISQKPSRDICQRGTSLTIQCQVDSQVTMMFWYRQQPGQSLTLIATANQGSEATYESGFVIDKFPISRPNLTFSTLTVSNMSPEDSSIYLCSGRDRLPNQPQHFGDGTRLSIL.

This chain links TRBV19 with TRBJ1-2; the match to TRBD1 covers 9 bases. This CDR3 contains 13 residues. J was trimmed by 8 bases and V by 5 bases; bases with no gene match: 6. Germline values: CDR1 LNHDA, CDR2 SQIVND (reference sequence). The CDR3 reads CASSPSTGGGYTF. CDR3 nucleotides: TGTGCCAGTAGTCCCTCAACAGGGGGCGGCTACACCTTC.

The chain employs TRBV6-5 and TRBJ2-1; weak D call: TRBD2 (5 bases). Trimming cost V 9 bases and J 0 bases, with 12 bases left between them. Germline CDR1 MNHEY, CDR2 SVGAGI. This CDR3 region has 14 residues. The CDR3: CASTRANSYNEQFF. CDR3 coding DNA: TGTGCCAGTACTAGGGCCAACTCCTACAATGAGCAGTTCTTC.

V usage is TRBV4-2 and J usage is TRBJ2-2; 10 positions agree with TRBD2. With 0 bases clipped from V and 6 bases from J, the junction kept 10 bases outside the gene matches. The CDR3 length is 18 residues. Germline V gene lookup returns CDR1 LGHNA and CDR2 YNFKEQ. Here the CDR3 DNA reads TGTGCCAGCAGCCAAGATCCAGCGGGGGGGCCTACGCCCGGGGAGCTGTTTTTT. This gives the protein CASSQDPAGGPTPGELFF.

This clone was observed a handful of times. V usage is TRBV28 and J usage is TRBJ2-7, with 7 nucleotides matching TRBD2. The germline gives CDR1 MDHEN, CDR2 SYDVKM. The CDR3 has 17 residues. Losses at the gene ends were 6 bases for V and 1 base for J; bases not matched to a gene: 15. CDR3 sequence: CASSFGGGGRGSYEQYF. CDR3 sequence (DNA): TGTGCCAGCAGCTTCGGGGGTGGCGGGAGAGGGTCCTACGAGCAGTACTTC.

The chain has TRBV11-2 and TRBJ2-1, with 9 bases fitting TRBD1. The CDR3 is 16 residues long. The J segment lost 5 bases and the V segment lost 5 bases, leaving 10 bases of the junction unmatched. Per germline, CDR1 SGHAT and CDR2 FQNNGV. For the CDR3, the DNA is TGTGCCAGCAGCGGATCCTCCGGGACAGGGAACAATGAGCAGTTCTTC. It translates to CASSGSSGTGNNEQFF.

The rearrangement links TRBV29-1 to TRBJ2-3; 7 positions agree with TRBD2. Trimming cost V 4 bases and J 0 bases; bases outside gene matches: 13. Germline CDR1 SQVTM, CDR2 ANQGSEA. The CDR3 extends over 17 amino acids. The CDR3 region has the DNA TGCAGCGTTGGAGGCGGGGGTGAGTCGGCTAGCACAGATACGCAGTATTTT. Its protein product is CSVGGGGESASTDTQYF.

The gene calls are TRBV7-9 and TRBJ2-7; the match to TRBD1 covers 8 bases. V shed 1 base, J shed 2 bases, and the junction held 1 base outside the gene matches. This CDR3 is 14 amino acids long. The V gene's germline CDR1 is SEHNR and CDR2 FQNEAQ (reference sequence). CDR3 bases: TGTGCCAGCAGCTTAGGGGACAGGCCCTACGAGCAGTACGTC. Encoded protein: CASSLGDRPYEQYV.

The chain couples TRBV19 to TRBJ1-1; TRBD1 aligns across 9 bases. Germline CDR1 is LNHDA and CDR2 is SQIVND (reference sequence). The CDR3 totals 15 residues. V lost 5 bases, J lost 3 bases, and 7 bases stayed unmatched. The CDR3 is CASSGYRGLHTEAFF. The CDR3 DNA is TGTGCCAGTAGTGGATACAGGGGGCTCCACACTGAAGCTTTCTTT.

The rearrangement links TRBV6-1 to TRBJ1-2, with 8 bases lining up with TRBD1. The CDR3 length is 15 residues. Losses at the gene ends were 1 base for V and 3 bases for J; bases not matched to a gene: 4. CDR1 and CDR2 from the germline V gene are MNHNS and SASEGT. As DNA, the CDR3 is TGTGCCAGCAGTGAAGGGCCAGGGGGCTACTATGGCTACACCTTC. Protein: CASSEGPGGYYGYTF.

The chain links TRBV5-4 to TRBJ2-5; TRBD2 agrees at 12 bases. CDR1 SGHNT and CDR2 YYREEE come from the germline V gene (reference sequence). V gave up 3 bases and J gave up 2 bases; unmatched junction bases: 5. This CDR3 contains 16 residues. Written as DNA, the CDR3 is TGTGCCAGCAGCTCACGGACTAGCGGGGTTCAAGAGACCCAGTACTTC. It codes for CASSSRTSGVQETQYF.

About this clone: An end of the junction differs from the germline gene, which may be a read error. The rearrangement uses TRBV5-4 and TRBJ2-1; D remains ambiguous. The CDR3 has 11 amino acids. Germline V gene data show CDR1 as SGHNT and CDR2 as YYREEE (reference sequence). The CDR3 region is CASSSMRERFF. The CDR3 DNA sequence: TGTGCCAGCAGCTCCATGCGAGAGCGGTTCTTC. Drawing the rest from reference TRBV5-4 and TRBJ2-1, the complete variable domain is ETGVTQSPTHLIKTRGQQVTLRCSSQSGHNTVSWYQQALGQGPQFIFQYYREEENGRGNFPPRFSGLQFPNYSSELNVNALELDDSALYLCASSSMRERFFGPGTRLTVL.

J is TRBJ2-5 and V is TRBV7-6; D is undetermined. Germline V lookup: CDR1 SGHVS, CDR2 FNYEAQ. Trimming shortened V by 5 bases and J by 4 bases, and 14 bases separated the two germline ends. The CDR3 totals 14 residues. The CDR3 reads CASSLGNSRETQYF. The CDR3, as DNA: TGTGCCAGCAGCCTAGGGAACAGCAGAGAGACCCAGTACTTC.

This clone has just one count. This chain joins TRBV5-6 and TRBJ1-5; a weak D match, TRBD1 (5 bases). The germline gives CDR1 SGHDT, CDR2 YYEEEE. V dropped 0 bases and J dropped 6 bases, with 7 bases sitting between them. The CDR3 runs to 13 residues. The CDR3 region is CASSLGGGQPQHF. The CDR3 bases are TGTGCCAGCAGCTTGGGCGGGGGTCAGCCCCAGCATTTT.

This sequence joins TRBV6-5 and TRBJ1-1, with 7 nucleotides matching TRBD1. CDR3 length equals 16 residues. The ends lost 0 bases at V and 3 bases at J; junction bases unmatched: 7. Germline CDR1 and CDR2: MNHEY and SVGAGI. The CDR3 DNA sequence: TGTGCCAGCAGTTACTCCGCAGGGGGGATGGACACTGAAGCTTTCTTT. Translated, it gives CASSYSAGGMDTEAFF.

The J gene is TRBJ1-1, the V gene TRBV19, with D perhaps matching TRBD1 (6 bases). CDR1 LNHDA and CDR2 SQIVND come from the germline V gene (reference sequence). V was shortened by 8 bases and J by 1 base, with 11 bases between the two germline ends. The CDR3 runs 13 residues. In DNA form, the CDR3 reads TGTGCCAGTCTGACAGGCGAGAACACTGAAGCTTTCTTT. Translating it yields CASLTGENTEAFF.

This chain connects TRBV6-1 to TRBJ2-1; 12 bases are shared with TRBD2. V gave up 4 bases and J gave up 7 bases; unmatched junction bases: 8. The CDR3 has 16 amino acids. Germline CDR1 reads MNHNS; CDR2 reads SASEGT. The CDR3, as DNA: TGTGCCAGCAGTGTTCTAGCGGGAGGGCCTGGGAATGAGCAGTTCTTC. This codes for CASSVLAGGPGNEQFF.

This chain uses TRBV7-9 with TRBJ1-1; 7 bases fit TRBD1. The trim removed 4 bases at V and 3 bases at J, leaving 8 bases unmatched. Per germline, CDR1 SEHNR and CDR2 FQNEAQ (reference sequence). The CDR3 sequence is 15 residues long. The CDR3 nucleotides are TGTGCCAGCAGCTCATGGACAGGCGAGCACACTGAAGCTTTCTTT. It encodes CASSSWTGEHTEAFF.

V usage is TRBV27 and J usage is TRBJ1-2; D possibly corresponds to TRBD1 (6 bases). The CDR3 covers 13 residues. Germline V gene data show CDR1 as MNHEY and CDR2 as SMNVEV (reference sequence). V lost 6 bases, J lost 4 bases, and 12 bases lay in between. Here the CDR3 DNA reads TGTGCCAGCAGCCGGGACACCCTCTATGGCTACACCTTC. Encoded protein: CASSRDTLYGYTF.

The rearrangement uses TRBV28 and TRBJ1-4; no clear D gene. The CDR3 runs to 15 residues. V lost 6 bases and J 0 bases, leaving 11 bases between the germline ends. Germline loops: CDR1 MDHEN, CDR2 SYDVKM. CDR3 coding DNA: TGTGCCAGCAGCGGACTGCCGGCAACTAATGAAAAACTGTTTTTT. Amino acids: CASSGLPATNEKLFF.

CDR3 loop: CASSPELLSGNTIYF. CDR3 in DNA: TGTGCCAGCTCACCCGAGCTCCTCTCTGGAAACACCATATATTTT. The V call is TRBV18, the J call TRBJ1-3; D is ambiguous. The CDR3 is 15 residues long. The V gene's germline CDR1 is KGHSH and CDR2 LQKENI. Trimming shortened V by 3 bases and J by 0 bases, and 9 bases separated the two germline ends.

The rearrangement uses TRBV6-1 and TRBJ2-3, with a weak D call TRBD2 (7 bases). CDR3 size: 16 residues. V lost 0 bases, J lost 11 bases, and 21 bases lay in between. Germline V gene data show CDR1 as MNHNS and CDR2 as SASEGT. In DNA form, the CDR3 reads TGTGCCAGCAGTGAAGCGGGGGGGCCAACGACCGTAGGGCAGTATTTT. It is translated as CASSEAGGPTTVGQYF.